This T cell receptor (beta chain) was sequenced for a study of T cell changes during pregnancy in multiple sclerosis. Profiled with immunoSEQ multiplex PCR; TCRdb holds only in-frame clones, not every one. The data show roughly 100,000 clones, approximately 90% seen once. The CDR3 length is 14 residues. Germline V gene sequence: CDR1 LNHDA, CDR2 SQIVND (reference sequence). Trimming removed 5 bases from V and 6 bases from J, with 17 bases in between. This receptor was taken from a female donor with multiple sclerosis, enrolled in a pregnancy study. The chain combines TRBV19 with TRBJ2-7, with D maybe TRBD1 (5 bases). The sequencing used peripheral blood, collected after pregnancy. The CDR3 loop reads CASSLQGRVGEQYF. CDR3 sequence (DNA): TGTGCCAGTAGTTTGCAGGGAAGGGTGGGCGAGCAGTACTTC.